The entry that follows covers one T cell receptor beta chain sequence. The data stem from a study of pediatric ulcerative colitis. TCRdb keeps only in-frame clones here, not all; method: immunoSEQ multiplex PCR. This table holds 55,000 to 70,000 clones, about 89% found once. This clonotype originated in a boy aged 10-17 years who was a control in a study of pediatric ulcerative colitis. Sequenced: blood.

CDR3 loop: CASSVGQGFYNEQFF. DNA of the CDR3: TGTGCCAGCTCCGTGGGACAGGGGTTTTACAATGAGCAGTTCTTC. J is TRBJ2-1 and V is TRBV18; TRBD1 matches 10 bases. V dropped 6 bases and J dropped 4; count of bases not matched to a gene: 6. Germline V gene data show CDR1 as KGHSH and CDR2 as LQKENI. The CDR3 length is 15 residues.